This paragraph reports one T cell receptor (beta chain). As to time point: patch test 3, about 24 weeks after DPC sensitization. Treatment denoted: therapeutic diphenylcyclopropenone sensitization with weekly scalp DPC. Original handling: Sampled TCR counts reached a median of 95,638 per sample, with values ranging from about 23,224 to 700,000. Each CDR3 protein gets one entry after TCRdb re-called the RACE reads with MiXCR. The V and J calls were determined by TCRdb, not by the authors. The data contain roughly 100,000 distinct CDR3 sequences, less than 40% of them seen just once; the ten biggest clones take up about 2.7%. Germline loops: CDR1 KGHSH, CDR2 LQKENI. V shed 3 bases and J shed 5 bases, with 12 bases lying between them. The CDR3 is made up of 14 amino acids. This entry belongs to a study of human T cells and chemical hapten exposure. Study at large: Epicutaneous patch tests delivered 0.01% DPC to the upper back, with evaluation at 6 days.

Sequenced here: whole blood, sampled in connection with sensitization to the hapten diphenylcyclopropenone (DPC). This chain joins TRBV18 and TRBJ2-3, with D possibly called TRBD1 or TRBD2 (5 bases each). This clonotype was sampled from a man aged 40-55 years with alopecia areata. Some clones in this sample may be carry-over from other donors' samples. The CDR3 is CASSPSGAGDTQYF. The DNA for the CDR3 is TGTGCCAGCTCACCGTCCGGGGCAGGAGATACGCAGTATTTT. Variable domain in full (rest from reference TRBV18 and TRBJ2-3): NAGVMQNPRHLVRRRGQEARLRCSPMKGHSHVYWYRQLPEEGLKFMVYLQKENIIDESGMPKERFSAEFPKEGPSILRIQQVVRGDSAAYFCASSPSGAGDTQYFGPGTRLTVL.